A single sample is the source of the 20 T cell receptor beta chains below, sequenced in a study of cytomegalovirus exposure and HLA in healthy donors. The PCR contained 60 Vbeta and 13 Jbeta primers. Repertoires were generated with immunoSEQ multiplex PCR, while TCRdb's copy carries only in-frame clones and drops some. The sample lists 150,000 or so clones; around four fifths were seen once. Sequenced: PBMCs. Receptor source: a man in his forties or fifties in good health and CMV-seropositive.

The chain is built from TRBV7-2 and TRBJ2-7; 8 bases match TRBD1. Per the germline V gene, CDR1 is SGHTA and CDR2 is FQGNSA. The V and J ends lost 4 bases and 6 bases, in that order; junction bases with no gene match: 2. The CDR3 consists of 12 residues. The CDR3 is CASSSGQGEQYF. CDR3 sequence (DNA): TGTGCCAGCAGCTCCGGACAGGGCGAGCAGTACTTC.

This rearrangement joins TRBV9 to TRBJ2-2; TRBD2 matches 7 bases. The CDR3 consists of 15 residues. V was pared by 0 bases and J by 4 bases, with 3 bases of the junction left unmatched. The germline V gene has CDR1 SGDLS and CDR2 YYNGEE. The CDR3 coding sequence is TGTGCCAGCAGCGTAGCTCCGGGGGGCACCGGGGAGCTGTTTTTT. This gives the protein CASSVAPGGTGELFF.

The CDR3 region has the DNA TGTGCCAACAACAGGGGGGGTCCGACCCAGCCCCAGCATTTT. Its translation is CANNRGGPTQPQHF. The chain links TRBV19 to TRBJ1-5, with TRBD1 matching over 8 bases. Looked up from germline, CDR1 is LNHDA and CDR2 is SQIVND (reference sequence). The CDR3 is 14 amino acids. V lost 10 bases to trimming and J lost 7 bases; unmatched junction nucleotides: 12. The variable domain in full, completed from reference TRBV19 and TRBJ1-5, reads DGGITQSPKYLFRKEGQNVTLSCEQNLNHDAMYWYRQDPGQGLRLIYYSQIVNDFQKGDIAEGYSVSREKKESFPLTVTSAQKNPTAFYLCANNRGGPTQPQHFGDGTRLSIL.

The V gene is TRBV28, the J gene TRBJ1-1; D uncertain. The CDR3 is 17 residues long. Per germline, CDR1 MDHEN and CDR2 SYDVKM. Between the trimmed V and J ends, which lost 2 bases and 4 bases, there was a span of 20 bases. The CDR3 DNA is TGTGCCAGCAGTTTACTATCTCTGGGCTTGATTGGCACTGAAGCTTTCTTT. Residues: CASSLLSLGLIGTEAFF.

The V and J genes are TRBV29-1 and TRBJ2-2; no firm D call. The V end lost 5 bases, the J end lost 1 base, and 8 bases lay between the germline ends. The germline CDR1 and CDR2 sequences are SQVTM and ANQGSEA. The CDR3 sequence is 13 residues long. CDR3 region: CSVYRGNTGELFF. In nucleotides, the CDR3 is TGCAGCGTTTATAGAGGGAACACCGGGGAGCTGTTTTTT.

In the case of this clone: An end of the junction differs from the germline gene, which may be a read error. The V gene is TRBV7-9, the J gene TRBJ2-7; 8 bases are a match to TRBD1. This CDR3 has 15 amino acids. Germline V gene data show CDR1 as SEHNR and CDR2 as FQNEAQ (reference sequence). In DNA, the CDR3 is TGTTCCAGCAGCAAGGGACAGGAGAGCTCCTACGAGCAGTACTTC. Its protein product is CSSSKGQESSYEQYF.

V and J are TRBV9 and TRBJ2-1, with TRBD2 identical over 9 bases. Unmatched junction bases numbered 6, after V lost 4 bases and J lost 7 bases. The CDR3 is made up of 14 amino acids. Germline CDR1 is SGDLS and CDR2 is YYNGEE. The CDR3 DNA reads as TGTGCCAGCAGCCTCAGCGGGGGGACAAATGAGCAGTTCTTC. Amino acid sequence: CASSLSGGTNEQFF. The variable domain in full, completed from reference TRBV9 and TRBJ2-1, reads DSGVTQTPKHLITATGQRVTLRCSPRSGDLSVYWYQQSLDQGLQFLIQYYNGEERAKGNILERFSAQQFPDLHSELNLSSLELGDSALYFCASSLSGGTNEQFFGPGTRLTVL.

The chain carries TRBV6-5 and TRBJ2-4, with unresolved D. There are 13 residues in the CDR3. Germline lookup yields CDR1 MNHEY and CDR2 SVGAGI. Trimming stripped 2 bases from V and 6 bases from J, with 8 bases between. The CDR3 loop is CASSYGSGNIQYF. The CDR3 DNA reads as TGTGCCAGCAGTTACGGATCAGGAAACATTCAGTACTTC.

This chain links TRBV6-4 with TRBJ2-2; perhaps TRBD2 as D (7 bases). The ends were cut back, 4 bases at V and 5 bases at J, with 17 bases in the middle. Germline V lookup: CDR1 MRHNA, CDR2 SNTAGT. The CDR3 covers 16 residues. The DNA of the CDR3 is TGTGCCAGCAGTGTGTCGGCGGGGGCGAGGACCGGGGAGCTGTTTTTT. Its protein product is CASSVSAGARTGELFF.

In DNA form, the CDR3 reads TGTGCCAGCAGCCAAGGGACTAGCGGGAGATACGAGCAGTACTTC. Translated: CASSQGTSGRYEQYF. The V and J genes are TRBV5-4 and TRBJ2-7, with 14 bases matching TRBD2. With 4 bases clipped from V and 4 bases from J, the junction kept 4 bases outside the gene matches. The CDR3 has 15 residues. In germline, CDR1 is SGHNT, CDR2 YYREEE (reference sequence).

The V and J genes are TRBV6-5 and TRBJ2-7; the D gene is possibly TRBD1 (6 bases). CDR1 and CDR2 from the germline V gene are MNHEY and SVGAGI. The CDR3 runs 14 residues. Trimming left V 5 bases short and J 2 bases short, with 13 bases between. The CDR3 loop is CASSTDRPPYEQYF. The CDR3 DNA follows: TGTGCCAGCAGTACAGACAGGCCCCCCTACGAGCAGTACTTC.

The chain links TRBV19 to TRBJ1-3; TRBD1 matches at 7 bases. J was trimmed by 4 bases and V by 6 bases; bases with no gene match: 15. The CDR3 is 17 residues long. From germline, CDR1 is LNHDA and CDR2 SQIVND (reference sequence). The CDR3 nucleotides read TGTGCCAGTAGCAACCTCGACAGGGCGCTCTCCGGAAACACCATATATTTT. It is translated as CASSNLDRALSGNTIYF.

This clone was recorded only once. The genes are TRBV23-1 and TRBJ1-1; 7 bases match TRBD1. TRBV23-1 is an open reading frame whose function is uncertain. J was trimmed by 4 bases and V by 5 bases; bases with no gene match: 13. The CDR3 length is 16 residues. As DNA, the CDR3 is TGCGCCAGCAGTTATTCCTCCGGGACAGCAATCACTGAAGCTTTCTTT. It is translated as CASSYSSGTAITEAFF.

The chain carries TRBV19 and TRBJ1-2; D gene uncertain. The germline V gene encodes CDR1 LNHDA and CDR2 SQIVND (reference sequence). Trimming cost V 3 bases and J 8 bases, with 19 bases left between them. The CDR3 extends over 15 amino acids. The CDR3 DNA reads as TGTGCCAGTAGTATGACCTGGGAGGCGAAGAGCGGCTACACCTTC. Amino acids: CASSMTWEAKSGYTF.

This clone was observed once. The rearrangement uses TRBV6-5 and TRBJ2-7, with 8 bases identical to TRBD1. CDR1 and CDR2 (germline): MNHEY, SVGAGI. The CDR3 extends over 14 amino acids. V trimming: 2 bases; J trimming: 3 bases; junction bases outside the gene matches: 3. The CDR3 nucleotides are TGTGCCAGCAGTTACGGAGGGACAGGCTACGAGCAGTACTTC. Encoded protein: CASSYGGTGYEQYF.

The chain carries TRBV18 and TRBJ2-3; TRBD1 might be the D (6 bases). Germline lookup yields CDR1 KGHSH and CDR2 LQKENI. CDR3 length: 14 residues. V lost 2 bases and J 4 bases, leaving 10 bases between the germline ends. CDR3 coding DNA: TGTGCCAGCTCACCAAGGACAGTTTCAGATACGCAGTATTTT. It translates to CASSPRTVSDTQYF. The full variable domain, in which reference TRBV18 and TRBJ2-3 provide the parts outside the CDR3, is NAGVMQNPRHLVRRRGQEARLRCSPMKGHSHVYWYRQLPEEGLKFMVYLQKENIIDESGMPKERFSAEFPKEGPSILRIQQVVRGDSAAYFCASSPRTVSDTQYFGPGTRLTVL.

Points on this clone: This specimen includes other DNA sequences encoding the same CDR3. The chain employs TRBV5-1 and TRBJ2-1; D perhaps matches TRBD2 (5 bases). The germline gives CDR1 SGHRS, CDR2 YFSETQ. There are 15 residues in the CDR3. V lost 0 bases to trimming and J lost 0 bases, with 7 bases between them. The CDR3: CASSLGGSSYNEQFF. DNA for the CDR3: TGCGCCAGCAGCTTGGGAGGGTCCTCCTACAATGAGCAGTTCTTC. Combining the CDR3 with reference TRBV5-1 and TRBJ2-1 gives the whole variable domain KAGVTQTPRYLIKTRGQQVTLSCSPISGHRSVSWYQQTPGQGLQFLFEYFSETQRNKGNFPGRFSGRQFSNSRSEMNVSTLELGDSALYLCASSLGGSSYNEQFFGPGTRLTVL.

The gene calls are TRBV7-9 and TRBJ1-5; no reliable D call. CDR1 and CDR2 (germline): SEHNR, FQNEAQ (reference sequence). V lost 4 bases and J 4 bases, leaving 8 bases between the germline ends. The CDR3 spans 13 residues. The CDR3: CASSSDGNQPQHF. CDR3 nucleotides: TGTGCCAGCAGCTCAGACGGGAATCAGCCCCAGCATTTT. The full variable domain, with the rest looked up from reference TRBV7-9 and TRBJ1-5, is DTGVSQNPRHKITKRGQNVTFRCDPISEHNRLYWYRQTLGQGPEFLTYFQNEAQLEKSRLLSDRFSAERPKGSFSTLEIQRTEQGDSAMYLCASSSDGNQPQHFGDGTRLSIL.

The chain combines TRBV11-2 with TRBJ2-2; 7 nucleotides agree with TRBD2. The CDR3 covers 16 residues. CDR1 and CDR2 (germline): SGHAT, FQNNGV. V shed 1 base, J shed 5 bases, and the junction held 7 bases outside the gene matches. In DNA, the CDR3 is TGTGCCAGCAGCTTAGGTGCTAGCGGTCCGACCGGGGAGCTGTTTTTT. Encoded protein: CASSLGASGPTGELFF.

The chain has TRBV15 and TRBJ2-2, with 8 bases aligning to TRBD2. Germline V CDR1 and CDR2: LNHNV, YYDKDF (reference sequence). With 1 base clipped from V and 6 bases from J, the junction kept 10 bases outside the gene matches. There are 17 residues in the CDR3. This CDR3 reads CATSRVGETSVAGELFF. The CDR3 coding sequence is TGTGCCACCAGCAGAGTGGGAGAGACTAGCGTTGCCGGGGAGCTGTTTTTT.